These T cell receptor beta chains were read from a single sample in a study of brain T cells in children with intractable seizures. TCRdb's copy holds only in-frame clones and misses some; the assay was immunoSEQ multiplex PCR. The sample lists hundreds of thousands of clones, roughly 93% seen once, with 4.5% to 7% in the top ten. This specimen was peripheral blood, taken less than 6 months after surgery. Receptors were obtained from a boy under two years old with tuberous sclerosis and intractable seizures. Each CDR3 is given with its conserved first and last residue. The order of the fields is V gene, D gene, clone size, J gene, CDR3 protein, CDR3 DNA. A D gene is named only where the DNA matches it firmly. Not every row has a clone size; where given, it reads once, few, many or a size class.

TRBV6-5	NA	NA	TRBJ2-1	CASSYSNNEQFF	TGTGCCAGCAGTTACTCGAACAATGAGCAGTTCTTC
TRBV7-9	NA	NA	TRBJ1-5	CASSLASAQYSNQPQHF	TGTGCCAGCAGCTTAGCGAGCGCCCAGTATAGCAATCAGCCCCAGCATTTT
TRBV11-2	NA	NA	TRBJ1-2	CASSLGVYYGYTF	TGTGCCAGCAGCTTAGGGGTCTACTATGGCTACACCTTC
TRBV9	TRBD1	once	TRBJ2-1	CASSVTGTGSYNEQFF	TGTGCCAGCAGCGTTACCGGGACAGGGAGTTACAATGAGCAGTTCTTC
TRBV6-5	TRBD1	NA	TRBJ2-5	CASSPGQGMRETQYF	TGTGCCAGCAGTCCCGGACAGGGAATGAGAGAGACCCAGTACTTC
TRBV3-1/TRBV3-2	NA	NA	TRBJ1-6	CASSQVASYNSPLHF	TGTGCCAGCAGCCAAGTCGCCAGCTATAATTCACCCCTCCACTTT
TRBV5-1	NA	NA	TRBJ2-1	CASSQSRDWYNEQFF	TGCGCCAGCAGCCAATCCCGGGACTGGTACAATGAGCAGTTCTTC
TRBV11-2	TRBD2	NA	TRBJ2-3	CASSYTRLARSDTQYF	TGTGCCAGCAGCTACACCAGACTAGCGAGGTCAGATACGCAGTATTTT
TRBV2	NA	NA	TRBJ1-5	CASRDSLGVQPQHF	TGTGCCAGCAGGGACAGCCTGGGGGTTCAGCCCCAGCATTTT
TRBV11-2	NA	NA	TRBJ2-3	CASSRTPADTQYF	TGTGCCAGCAGTCGAACTCCCGCAGATACGCAGTATTTT
TRBV5-6	NA	NA	TRBJ1-1	CASSLVNTEAFF	TGTGCCAGCAGCTTGGTTAACACTGAAGCTTTCTTT
TRBV7-9	NA	NA	TRBJ2-1	CASSAPEGGSNEQFF	TGTGCCAGCAGCGCCCCGGAGGGGGGCTCTAATGAGCAGTTCTTC
TRBV27	TRBD1	NA	TRBJ1-1	CASSSTGEYTEAFF	TGTGCCAGCAGTTCGACAGGGGAGTACACTGAAGCTTTCTTT
TRBV19	NA	NA	TRBJ2-1	CASKAGSSYNEQFF	TGTGCCAGTAAAGCAGGGTCGTCCTACAATGAGCAGTTCTTC
TRBV27	TRBD1	once	TRBJ2-1	CASSSLGQGFYHEQFF	TGTGCCAGCAGTTCTCTGGGACAGGGTTTTTACCATGAGCAGTTCTTC
TRBV7-9	TRBD1	NA	TRBJ2-3	CASSAGQGALSQWADTQYF	TGTGCCAGCAGCGCAGGACAGGGGGCATTGTCTCAGTGGGCAGATACGCAGTATTTT
TRBV5-1	TRBD1	NA	TRBJ2-3	CASSRTGITQDTQYF	TGCGCCAGCAGCCGGACAGGGATTACACAGGATACGCAGTATTTT
TRBV19	TRBD2	NA	TRBJ2-5	CASSIDLELARYQETQYF	TGTGCCAGTAGTATAGATTTGGAACTAGCGAGGTACCAAGAGACCCAGTACTTC
TRBV14	NA	NA	TRBJ1-5	CASSPDVQPQHF	TGTGCCAGCAGCCCCGATGTCCAGCCCCAGCATTTT
TRBV25-1	TRBD1	NA	TRBJ1-1	CASSELTGPNTEAFF	TGTGCCAGCAGTGAACTGACAGGGCCGAACACTGAAGCTTTCTTT
TRBV5-6	TRBD1	once	TRBJ2-2	CASSEDRGRDTGELFF	TGTGCCAGCAGCGAGGACAGGGGGCGGGACACCGGGGAGCTGTTTTTT
TRBV4-1	NA	NA	TRBJ1-1	CASSYNRAPMNTEAFF	TGCGCCAGCAGCTACAACAGGGCTCCTATGAACACTGAAGCTTTCTTT
TRBV5-6	TRBD1	NA	TRBJ1-5	CASSLGTGGNQPQHF	TGTGCCAGCAGCTTGGGGACAGGGGGAAATCAGCCCCAGCATTTT
TRBV29-1	NA	once	TRBJ2-5	CSVVPGPYF	TGCAGCGTTGTTCCGGGCCCCTACTTC
TRBV2	TRBD1	NA	TRBJ1-1	CAGQAGPNTEAFF	TGTGCCGGACAGGCAGGCCCGAACACTGAAGCTTTCTTT
TRBV5-4	NA	once	TRBJ2-3	CASTSGFSTDTQYF	TGTGCCAGCACCTCGGGGTTTAGCACAGATACGCAGTATTTT
TRBV27	NA	NA	TRBJ1-2	CASSLRGANYGYTF	TGTGCCAGCAGTTTGAGGGGGGCTAACTATGGCTACACCTTC
TRBV2	TRBD2	NA	TRBJ2-7	CASGGTGLAGSSYEQYF	TGTGCCAGCGGGGGTACGGGGTTAGCGGGGAGTTCCTACGAGCAGTACTTC
TRBV7-6	TRBD2	NA	TRBJ2-1	CASSLDSGGAYNEQFF	TGTGCCAGCAGCTTAGACAGCGGGGGGGCCTACAATGAGCAGTTCTTC
TRBV6-4	TRBD2	NA	TRBJ2-1	CASSYGGRAHDEQFF	TGTGCCAGCAGTTACGGCGGGAGGGCCCATGATGAGCAGTTCTTC